This T cell receptor beta chain was found in a study of blood T cell repertoires in COVID-19 (dated by TCRdb to between 2020 and 2021). Turning to the overall study: Samples from collaborators originated in the United States, Italy and Spain and spanned both the acute and convalescent phases of COVID-19. The material from the prospective study consisted of cDNA or gDNA derived from T cells, B-cell-depleted T cells, or PBMCs. Subjects who had been exposed to COVID-19, were actively infected with it, or had recovered from it provided the deeply sampled blood TCRbeta repertoires that made up the dataset. The repertoires were released in a freely available public database meant as a resource for research on the immune response to SARS-CoV-2. Samples came from the ongoing ImmuneRACE study (first 160 participants) plus 1,254 subjects from 6 global collaborators. The sample metadata nearly always contained a de-identified subject ID, COVID-19 status, age in years and sex. Where HLA class I and class II types were available, the types were taken from metadata supplied by the sample provider, not from assay-based typing.

Participants in the prospective study were aged roughly 18 to 90 years, lived in 24 United States geographic areas, and enrolled through a virtual design. In the prospective study, participants were assigned to cohorts based on the clinical history participants reported in a screening survey and a study questionnaire. Exposed participants were defined as having been in contact with someone with a PCR-confirmed or clinician-diagnosed COVID-19 case within 2 weeks of study entry. Mobile phlebotomists in the prospective study collected whole blood, serum and a nasopharyngeal or oropharyngeal swab from every participant. Prospective study participants could optionally give additional blood draws and questionnaires over an approximately two-month period. Before DNA extraction, blood samples from the prospective study were shipped at room temperature or frozen. About this clone: The antigen it binds to is not known. Base qualities are missing; no much larger clone stands one base away.

Summary of the overall study and its limitations: The quantity of clinical and demographic metadata differed by source and by participant and was supplied without curation.

TCRbeta CDR3 regions were amplified from genomic DNA by means of the immunoSEQ Assay, a bias-controlled multiplex PCR. Under the source paper's analysis protocol: Within the assay, amplification of reference gene primers was used to estimate how many nucleated cells each sample contained. Sequence reads were collapsed and filtered to measure the absolute abundance of every unique TCRbeta CDR3 rearrangement. For each sample, productive Simpson clonality was calculated as the square root of Simpson's diversity index across productive rearrangements. Held by TCRdb, this immuneACCESS table contains in-frame sequences only and omits some clones. Under half of the omission traces to an unresolved V gene where checked; the cause of the rest is unknown. The DNA gave D and trimming, while V, J and clone size come from that table. The table for this sample lists fewer than 350,000 clones; 85% of them were counted only once. Of the sample, 1.5% to 2% falls within the top ten clones.

The sample taken for sequencing was PBMCs or T cells enriched from blood (not recorded which). The receptor comes from a woman in her twenties or thirties who had been exposed to COVID-19.

The CDR3 loop reads CASSDRGRDGYTF. The DNA sequence is TGTGCCAGCAGTGACAGGGGGCGCGATGGCTACACCTTC. The sequence links TRBV25-1 to TRBJ1-2; 8 bases in the junction line up with TRBD1. CDR1 and CDR2 were assigned from the germline V gene as MGHDK and SYGVNS. Trimming leaves V shorter by 3 bases and J shorter by 6 bases, with the junction holding 3 bases beyond the gene matches. Reading from cysteine to phenylalanine, the CDR3 counts 13 amino acids. The kept DNA is CDR3 alone, 39 bases in frame from the first base.